The rows below give T cell receptor beta chains drawn from one sample of a study of blood T cell repertoires in COVID-19. The method was immunoSEQ multiplex PCR; TCRdb's version includes in-frame clones alone and lacks a portion of them. The data show approximately 54,000 clones, roughly 80% seen once. Sequences were obtained from peripheral blood. The receptors shown here come from an older woman with acute or convalescent COVID-19. CDR3s include the opening cysteine and the closing phenylalanine or tryptophan. Each record gives: clone size, J gene, V gene, D gene, CDR3 protein, CDR3 DNA. D genes are given only for firm matches. Some rows mark clone size as missing; the rest say once, few, many or name a class of expanded clone.

clone size: once; J gene: TRBJ2-7; V gene: TRBV6-2/TRBV6-3; D gene: -; CDR3 protein: CASSYSGLIYEQYF; CDR3 DNA: TGTGCCAGCAGTTACTCGGGACTTATATACGAGCAGTACTTC
clone size: -; J gene: TRBJ2-7; V gene: TRBV6-6; D gene: -; CDR3 protein: CASSYQSPGDEQYF; CDR3 DNA: TGTGCCAGCAGTTACCAAAGCCCGGGGGACGAGCAGTACTTC
clone size: once; J gene: TRBJ2-1; V gene: TRBV2; D gene: TRBD2; CDR3 protein: CASRETSKVPQFF; CDR3 DNA: TGTGCCAGCAGGGAGACTAGCAAGGTTCCTCAGTTCTTC
clone size: -; J gene: TRBJ1-5; V gene: TRBV6-5; D gene: TRBD1; CDR3 protein: CASSSQGAVRQPQHF; CDR3 DNA: TGTGCCAGCAGTTCCCAGGGGGCGGTGCGGCAGCCCCAGCATTTT
clone size: once; J gene: TRBJ1-3; V gene: TRBV28; D gene: -; CDR3 protein: CASTSRYLSGNTIYF; CDR3 DNA: TGTGCCAGTACTTCGCGCTACCTCTCTGGAAACACCATATATTTT
clone size: few; J gene: TRBJ1-2; V gene: TRBV6-6; D gene: -; CDR3 protein: CASSDRTNYGYTF; CDR3 DNA: TGTGCCAGCAGTGACAGGACTAACTATGGCTACACCTTC
clone size: -; J gene: TRBJ1-5; V gene: TRBV20-1; D gene: TRBD1; CDR3 protein: CSASIGTGLFQPQHF; CDR3 DNA: TGCAGTGCTAGTATCGGGACAGGGCTCTTCCAGCCCCAGCATTTT
clone size: -; J gene: TRBJ1-2; V gene: TRBV19; D gene: -; CDR3 protein: CASSIVGYGYTF; CDR3 DNA: TGTGCCAGTAGTATAGTCGGCTATGGCTACACCTTC
clone size: -; J gene: TRBJ2-3; V gene: TRBV5-1; D gene: TRBD2; CDR3 protein: CASRPGWTSEDTQYF; CDR3 DNA: TGCGCCAGCAGGCCTGGATGGACTAGCGAGGATACGCAGTATTTT
clone size: -; J gene: TRBJ2-3; V gene: TRBV12-5; D gene: -; CDR3 protein: CASGPSLGDTQYF; CDR3 DNA: TGTGCTAGTGGTCCCTCCCTCGGAGATACGCAGTATTTT
clone size: -; J gene: TRBJ1-1; V gene: TRBV28; D gene: -; CDR3 protein: CASYEGQANTEAFF; CDR3 DNA: TGTGCCAGTTACGAGGGACAAGCGAACACTGAAGCTTTCTTT
clone size: -; J gene: TRBJ2-3; V gene: TRBV10-3; D gene: TRBD2; CDR3 protein: CAISESGTSGSIGGTDTQYF; CDR3 DNA: TGTGCCATCAGTGAGTCAGGGACTAGCGGGAGCATAGGCGGGACAGATACGCAGTATTTT
clone size: -; J gene: TRBJ2-5; V gene: TRBV29-1; D gene: TRBD2; CDR3 protein: CSVVLMVGLAGVGETQYF; CDR3 DNA: TGCAGCGTTGTATTAATGGTGGGACTAGCGGGAGTTGGGGAGACCCAGTACTTC
clone size: -; J gene: TRBJ2-7; V gene: TRBV27; D gene: -; CDR3 protein: CASSLSMFGLPSFKQYF; CDR3 DNA: TGTGCCAGCAGTTTATCGATGTTCGGTCTCCCCTCCTTCAAGCAGTACTTC
clone size: -; J gene: TRBJ1-2; V gene: TRBV6-5; D gene: TRBD1; CDR3 protein: CASKAGGLGYTF; CDR3 DNA: TGTGCCAGCAAGGCAGGGGGCCTTGGCTACACCTTC
clone size: -; J gene: TRBJ1-1; V gene: TRBV7-2; D gene: TRBD1; CDR3 protein: CASSLATGTGYTEAFF; CDR3 DNA: TGTGCCAGCAGCTTAGCCACCGGGACAGGGTACACTGAAGCTTTCTTT
clone size: -; J gene: TRBJ1-1; V gene: TRBV10-1; D gene: TRBD1; CDR3 protein: CASSSGTGGFVNTEAFF; CDR3 DNA: TGCGCCAGCAGCTCCGGGACAGGGGGCTTTGTGAACACTGAAGCTTTCTTT
clone size: -; J gene: TRBJ1-1; V gene: TRBV29-1; D gene: -; CDR3 protein: CSVRPDTNTEAFF; CDR3 DNA: TGCAGCGTTCGACCGGACACTAACACTGAAGCTTTCTTT
clone size: -; J gene: TRBJ1-2; V gene: TRBV25-1; D gene: -; CDR3 protein: CASSMLGVTPPLTF; CDR3 DNA: TGTGCCAGCAGTATGCTGGGAGTGACACCTCCTTTGACCTTC
clone size: -; J gene: TRBJ2-5; V gene: TRBV7-8; D gene: -; CDR3 protein: CASSLVLGHAAQYF; CDR3 DNA: TGTGCCAGCAGCTTAGTGCTGGGTCATGCGGCCCAGTACTTC
clone size: -; J gene: TRBJ1-2; V gene: TRBV7-3; D gene: TRBD1; CDR3 protein: CASRPDRSHGYTF; CDR3 DNA: TGTGCCAGCAGACCGGACAGGAGCCATGGCTACACCTTC
clone size: -; J gene: TRBJ2-7; V gene: TRBV19; D gene: -; CDR3 protein: CASSIRDSPYGEQYF; CDR3 DNA: TGTGCCAGTAGTATCCGAGACAGCCCCTATGGCGAGCAGTACTTC
clone size: few; J gene: TRBJ2-3; V gene: TRBV28; D gene: TRBD2; CDR3 protein: CAIGLAGVSDTQYF; CDR3 DNA: TGTGCCATTGGACTAGCGGGGGTGTCAGATACGCAGTATTTT
clone size: -; J gene: TRBJ2-2; V gene: TRBV24-1; D gene: -; CDR3 protein: CATSGDGELFF; CDR3 DNA: TGTGCCACCAGCGGTGACGGGGAGCTGTTTTTT
clone size: -; J gene: TRBJ2-2; V gene: TRBV19; D gene: -; CDR3 protein: CASRASEVTGELFF; CDR3 DNA: TGTGCCAGTAGGGCCAGCGAAGTTACCGGGGAGCTGTTTTTT
clone size: -; J gene: TRBJ1-1; V gene: TRBV4-1; D gene: -; CDR3 protein: CASSQDPPGVMNTEAFF; CDR3 DNA: TGCGCCAGCAGCCAAGACCCGCCCGGGGTAATGAACACTGAAGCTTTCTTT
clone size: -; J gene: TRBJ1-5; V gene: TRBV5-1; D gene: -; CDR3 protein: CASSLGGSYSNQPQHF; CDR3 DNA: TGCGCCAGCAGCCTTGGGGGCTCTTATAGCAATCAGCCCCAGCATTTT
clone size: -; J gene: TRBJ1-1; V gene: TRBV19; D gene: TRBD1; CDR3 protein: CASSFTGGWNTEAFF; CDR3 DNA: TGTGCCAGTAGTTTTACAGGGGGGTGGAACACTGAAGCTTTCTTT
clone size: few; J gene: TRBJ2-7; V gene: TRBV27; D gene: -; CDR3 protein: CASSRYKDTFLTNEQYF; CDR3 DNA: TGTGCCAGCAGTAGATATAAGGACACCTTCCTAACAAACGAGCAGTACTTC
clone size: -; J gene: TRBJ1-1; V gene: TRBV5-8; D gene: -; CDR3 protein: CASSLPPDTEAFF; CDR3 DNA: TGTGCCAGCAGCTTACCCCCAGACACTGAAGCTTTCTTT
clone size: -; J gene: TRBJ2-5; V gene: TRBV5-4; D gene: TRBD2; CDR3 protein: CASSLFSGGVRQTQYF; CDR3 DNA: TGTGCCAGCAGCCTTTTTAGCGGGGGCGTCAGACAGACCCAGTACTTC
clone size: -; J gene: TRBJ2-1; V gene: TRBV27; D gene: TRBD2; CDR3 protein: CASSLEAGGYYNEQFF; CDR3 DNA: TGTGCCAGCAGTTTGGAAGCGGGGGGCTATTACAATGAGCAGTTCTTC
clone size: -; J gene: TRBJ2-1; V gene: TRBV29-1; D gene: -; CDR3 protein: CSVVGTHSYNEQFF; CDR3 DNA: TGCAGCGTTGTGGGGACACATTCCTACAATGAGCAGTTCTTC
clone size: -; J gene: TRBJ2-5; V gene: TRBV7-9; D gene: -; CDR3 protein: CASSLGTEHETQYF; CDR3 DNA: TGTGCCAGCAGCCTGGGGACTGAGCACGAGACCCAGTACTTC
clone size: few; J gene: TRBJ2-7; V gene: TRBV6-5; D gene: -; CDR3 protein: CASSYDGVRAYEQYF; CDR3 DNA: TGTGCCAGCAGTTACGACGGGGTTAGGGCCTACGAGCAGTACTTC
clone size: -; J gene: TRBJ2-1; V gene: TRBV24-1; D gene: -; CDR3 protein: CATSDAGHPYNEQFF; CDR3 DNA: TGTGCCACCAGTGATGCGGGGCACCCATACAATGAGCAGTTCTTC
clone size: -; J gene: TRBJ1-6; V gene: TRBV19; D gene: TRBD1; CDR3 protein: CASSIRPGQLNSPLHF; CDR3 DNA: TGTGCCAGTAGTATACGACCGGGACAGCTTAATTCACCCCTCCACTTT
clone size: few; J gene: TRBJ1-6; V gene: TRBV11-2; D gene: -; CDR3 protein: CASSLEGSSYNSPLHF; CDR3 DNA: TGTGCCAGCAGCTTAGAAGGGAGCTCCTATAATTCACCCCTCCACTTT
clone size: -; J gene: TRBJ2-1; V gene: TRBV12-3/TRBV12-4; D gene: -; CDR3 protein: CASRTGGLEQFF; CDR3 DNA: TGTGCCAGCAGGACCGGGGGGCTTGAGCAGTTCTTC
clone size: -; J gene: TRBJ2-1; V gene: TRBV24-1; D gene: -; CDR3 protein: CATSDLDGSSYNEQFF; CDR3 DNA: TGTGCCACCAGTGATTTAGACGGGAGCTCCTACAATGAGCAGTTCTTC
clone size: -; J gene: TRBJ2-5; V gene: TRBV5-1; D gene: TRBD1; CDR3 protein: CASSSNDRGLGTQYF; CDR3 DNA: TGCGCCAGCAGTTCAAACGACAGGGGGCTTGGGACCCAGTACTTC
clone size: -; J gene: TRBJ2-7; V gene: TRBV5-1; D gene: TRBD2; CDR3 protein: CASRGGTSDSYEQYF; CDR3 DNA: TGCGCCAGCAGGGGGGGGACTAGCGACTCCTACGAGCAGTACTTC
clone size: -; J gene: TRBJ1-4; V gene: TRBV5-1; D gene: TRBD1; CDR3 protein: CASSWGTAATNEKLFF; CDR3 DNA: TGCGCCAGCAGCTGGGGGACAGCAGCAACTAATGAAAAACTGTTTTTT
clone size: -; J gene: TRBJ1-3; V gene: TRBV25-1; D gene: -; CDR3 protein: CASSERGTGNTIYF; CDR3 DNA: TGTGCCAGCAGTGAAAGGGGCACTGGAAACACCATATATTTT
clone size: -; J gene: TRBJ1-1; V gene: TRBV5-6; D gene: -; CDR3 protein: CASSLVGRNTEAFF; CDR3 DNA: TGTGCCAGCAGCCTGGTAGGGAGGAACACTGAAGCTTTCTTT
clone size: -; J gene: TRBJ1-6; V gene: TRBV2; D gene: -; CDR3 protein: CASSEGGVYNSPLHF; CDR3 DNA: TGTGCCAGCAGTGAAGGGGGGGTTTATAATTCACCCCTCCACTTT
clone size: once; J gene: TRBJ1-3; V gene: TRBV13; D gene: -; CDR3 protein: CASSPGHISGNTIYF; CDR3 DNA: TGTGCCAGCAGCCCGGGACACATCTCTGGAAACACCATATATTTT